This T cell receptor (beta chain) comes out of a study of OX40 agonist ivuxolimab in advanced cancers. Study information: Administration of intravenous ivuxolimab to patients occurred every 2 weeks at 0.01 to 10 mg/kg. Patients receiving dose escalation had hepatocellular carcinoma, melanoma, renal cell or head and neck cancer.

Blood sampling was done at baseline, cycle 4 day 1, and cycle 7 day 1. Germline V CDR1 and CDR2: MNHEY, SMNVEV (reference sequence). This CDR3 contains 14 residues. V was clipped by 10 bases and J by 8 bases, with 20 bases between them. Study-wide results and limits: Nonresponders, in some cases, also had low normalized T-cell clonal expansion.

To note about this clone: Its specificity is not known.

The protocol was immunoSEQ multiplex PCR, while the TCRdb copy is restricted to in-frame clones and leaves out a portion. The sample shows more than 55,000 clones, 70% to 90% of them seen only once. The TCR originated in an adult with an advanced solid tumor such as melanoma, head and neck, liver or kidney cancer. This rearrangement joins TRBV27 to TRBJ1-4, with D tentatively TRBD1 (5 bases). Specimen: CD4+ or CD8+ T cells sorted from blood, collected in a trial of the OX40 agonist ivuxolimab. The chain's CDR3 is CATKPGGDWEKLFF. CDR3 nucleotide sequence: TGTGCCACTAAACCCGGGGGGGATTGGGAAAAACTGTTTTTT.